This paragraph reports one T cell receptor beta chain. Its specificity is unknown. One end of the junction varies from germline; a read error may be responsible. Germline V lookup: CDR1 ENHRY, CDR2 SYGVKD. The CDR3 has 11 residues. The data stem from a study of blood T cells in healthy people across ages. Together with a sample-barcoded 5' primer, a J-beta primer mix was included in a second PCR lasting roughly 6 to 12 cycles. The template-switch adaptor, which had 12 random nucleotides, put a tag on each cDNA molecule. TCRdb redid the calling of the 5' RACE reads with MiXCR, one entry per CDR3 protein. The table lists approximately 730,000 distinct CDR3 sequences, approximately 39% of them singletons. Study-level points and caveats: Strong correlation was found linking TCR beta diversity to naive T cell percentage.

This receptor was obtained from an older woman in good health. The sequenced sample consisted of blood. V and J are TRBV10-3 and TRBJ2-1, with unresolved D. In DNA form, the CDR3 reads TGTGCCAGCAGTGAGACGGATCGGCAGTTCTTC. Protein: CASSETDRQFF.